This T cell receptor beta chain derives from a study of T cell responses to AZD1222 COVID-19 vaccine. The table came from immunoSEQ multiplex PCR; TCRdb's copy has only in-frame clones and leaves some out. The sample records 170,000 or so clones, around nine tenths being singletons. Germline V CDR1 and CDR2: SGHDN, FVKESK. Trimming pared 6 bases from V and 0 bases from J, leaving 9 bases between. The CDR3 has 14 amino acids. Overall study findings and caveats: Only six people who got AZD1222 tested seropositive at baseline. The study reported that nearly half of spike-specific TCRs target unmutated variant regions. Most donors were white British, females outnumbered males, and clonal diversity was possibly underestimated.

This clone was seen only once. Its antigen remains unknown. This chain joins TRBV14 and TRBJ2-1; no clear D gene. Specimen: peripheral blood, collected on day 0 of AZD1222 vaccination. The TCR originated in an adult in good health. The DNA of the CDR3 is TGTGCCAGCAGTACCCTAAGCTCCTACAATGAGCAGTTCTTC. Its translation is CASSTLSSYNEQFF.